The sequence of this TCR beta chain was determined in a study of T cell responses to AZD1222 COVID-19 vaccine. Study observations and caveats: The study found vaccine-associated CD4 TCRs spanning spike, dominant at 160-218 and 743-854. Most donors were white British and more were female, and clonal diversity was possibly underestimated.

The repertoire was sequenced with immunoSEQ multiplex PCR; TCRdb's copy has only in-frame clones and lacks some. The sample contains approximately 100,000 clones, roughly 85% of which appear only once. Comment on this clone: As yet, its antigen is unknown.

From germline, CDR1 is LNHDA and CDR2 SQIVND (reference sequence). The CDR3 runs to 17 residues. V gave up 1 base and J gave up 4 bases, with 17 bases separating them. The receptor comes from an adult who received the AZD1222 COVID-19 vaccine. Sequenced here: peripheral blood, sampled 28 days after the second AZD1222 dose. The chain employs TRBV19 and TRBJ1-5; maybe TRBD1 (5 bases). CDR3 coding DNA: TGTGCCAGTAGTATAGCTTTGATGGGGGGTAATAATCAGCCCCAGCATTTT. This translates into CASSIALMGGNNQPQHF.